A single sample gave rise to the 14 T cell receptor beta chains below, sequenced in a study of blood T cell repertoires in COVID-19. The data were produced by immunoSEQ multiplex PCR, yet TCRdb's version contains in-frame clones alone and is incomplete. The sample consists of around 310,000 clones, around 87% of them appearing once. Sequencing used peripheral blood. The source is a woman between 40 and 50 years old with COVID-19, enrolled during active disease.

The chain employs TRBV27 and TRBJ1-1; TRBD1 is a possible D gene (5 bases). The CDR3 loop spans 15 amino acids. Germline values: CDR1 MNHEY, CDR2 SMNVEV (reference sequence). V lost 1 base, J lost 7 bases, and 16 bases lay in between. The CDR3 sequence: CASSLLSGFGYEAFF. In DNA, the CDR3 is TGTGCCAGCAGTTTATTATCAGGGTTTGGGTATGAAGCTTTCTTT.

V and J are TRBV27 and TRBJ1-4; 9 bases fit TRBD1. This CDR3 has 18 residues. Trimming at V came to 2 bases and at J to 0 bases, leaving 7 bases not matched to a gene. In germline, CDR1 is MNHEY, CDR2 SMNVEV (reference sequence). CDR3 protein: CASSLLAGQGTTNEKLFF. CDR3 bases: TGTGCCAGCAGTTTACTCGCGGGACAGGGAACAACTAATGAAAAACTGTTTTTT.

CDR3 bases: TGTGCTAGTGGTTTGTCCCACAGGGGGGCATATAATTCACCCCTCCACTTT. Translating gives CASGLSHRGAYNSPLHF. The genes are TRBV12-5 and TRBJ1-6; 8 bases fit TRBD1. Germline V gene data show CDR1 as LGHNT and CDR2 as FRNRAP. CDR3 length: 17 amino acids. Trimming took 2 bases from V and 4 from J; bases not matched to a gene: 7.

This chain uses TRBV29-1 with TRBJ1-2, with 9 bases identical to TRBD1. The CDR3 covers 12 residues. CDR1 SQVTM and CDR2 ANQGSEA come from the germline V gene. The V and J ends lost 4 bases and 8 bases, in that order; junction bases with no gene match: 5. Here the CDR3 DNA reads TGCAGCGTTGCACAGGGGGCACTAGGCTACACCTTC. It specifies CSVAQGALGYTF.

Only one count was recorded for this clone. The rearrangement joins TRBV6-5 to TRBJ1-2; TRBD1 aligns across 7 bases. There are 13 residues in the CDR3. CDR1 and CDR2 from the germline V gene are MNHEY and SVGAGI. With 3 bases clipped from V and 5 bases from J, the junction kept 3 bases outside the gene matches. CDR3 sequence reads: CASSYDREYGYTF. In nucleotides, the CDR3 is TGTGCCAGCAGTTATGACAGGGAGTATGGCTACACCTTC.

This clone has more than one count but fewer than ten. The rearrangement uses TRBV15 and TRBJ2-1, with TRBD1 matching 7 bases. Germline V gives CDR1 LNHNV, CDR2 YYDKDF (reference sequence). V was pared by 0 bases and J by 9 bases, with 8 bases of the junction left unmatched. This CDR3 contains 15 residues. CDR3: CATSREPTGSGEQFF. The CDR3 DNA reads as TGTGCCACCAGCAGAGAACCGACAGGGTCCGGTGAGCAGTTCTTC.

The gene calls are TRBV9 and TRBJ1-6; a possible D gene is TRBD1 (6 bases). V was cut by 3 bases and J by 6 bases, with 10 bases left in between. The CDR3 has 14 amino acids. Germline assignment: CDR1 SGDLS and CDR2 YYNGEE. CDR3 sequence (DNA): TGTGCCAGCAGCGACGGACAGTTTAATTCACCCCTCCACTTT. This sequence encodes CASSDGQFNSPLHF.

The chain carries TRBV24-1 and TRBJ2-2; TRBD2 matches 9 bases. With 3 bases clipped from V and 1 base from J, the junction kept 2 bases outside the gene matches. CDR1 and CDR2 from the germline V gene are KGHDR and SFDVKD. The CDR3 totals 16 residues. The CDR3 region has the DNA TGTGCCACCAGTGATGGGACTAGCTGGAACACCGGGGAGCTGTTTTTT. Amino acid sequence: CATSDGTSWNTGELFF.

Written as DNA, the CDR3 is TGTGCCAGTAGTGGGACAGGAGGGGCCAACGTCCTGACTTTC. This encodes CASSGTGGANVLTF. The V and J genes are TRBV19 and TRBJ2-6; 8 bases map to TRBD1. V was pared by 5 bases and J by 4 bases, with 1 base of the junction left unmatched. This CDR3 has 14 residues. Germline assignment: CDR1 LNHDA and CDR2 SQIVND (reference sequence).

V is TRBV23-1 and J is TRBJ1-5; D might be TRBD1 (6 bases). TRBV23-1 has ORF status, its function being uncertain. The CDR3 has 14 residues. V lost 3 bases to trimming and J lost 5 bases, with 11 bases between them. The CDR3 nucleotides read TGCGCCAGCAGTCACAGGGGCTACGATCAGCCCCAGCATTTT. Protein product: CASSHRGYDQPQHF.

This chain connects TRBV28 to TRBJ2-4; D ambiguous. The CDR3 has 14 residues. Trimming pared 3 bases from V and 0 bases from J, leaving 6 bases between. CDR1 MDHEN and CDR2 SYDVKM come from the germline V gene. The CDR3 loop is CASSFFLAKNIQYF. The CDR3 region has the DNA TGTGCCAGCAGTTTCTTCCTAGCCAAAAACATTCAGTACTTC. Combining the CDR3 with reference TRBV28 and TRBJ2-4 gives the whole variable domain DVKVTQSSRYLVKRTGEKVFLECVQDMDHENMFWYRQDPGLGLRLIYFSYDVKMKEKGDIPEGYSVSREKKERFSLILESASTNQTSMYLCASSFFLAKNIQYFGAGTRLSVL.

The V call is TRBV28, the J call TRBJ1-1; possible D gene TRBD1, 6 bases. This CDR3 comprises 15 residues. With 6 bases removed from V and 1 base from J, the gap between germline ends came to 15 bases. Germline V gene sequence: CDR1 MDHEN, CDR2 SYDVKM. The chain's CDR3 is CASSYQGPQNTEAFF. The DNA of the CDR3 is TGTGCCAGCAGCTACCAGGGGCCCCAGAACACTGAAGCTTTCTTT.

This clone was detected a few times. The rearrangement joins TRBV27 to TRBJ1-1; weak D call: TRBD1 (6 bases). The CDR3 length is 17 residues. Trimming pared 0 bases from V and 1 base from J, leaving 15 bases between. Looked up from germline, CDR1 is MNHEY and CDR2 is SMNVEV (reference sequence). CDR3 DNA: TGTGCCAGCAGTTTATCCTCGGGTGGGACACCGAACACTGAAGCTTTCTTT. The encoded protein is CASSLSSGGTPNTEAFF.

This clone has just a few counts. This chain joins TRBV27 and TRBJ2-3, with 10 bases fitting TRBD2. The CDR3 consists of 15 residues. Germline CDR1 and CDR2: MNHEY and SMNVEV (reference sequence). With V trimmed by 6 bases and J by 2 bases, 5 bases remained unmatched. The CDR3, as DNA: TGTGCCAGCAGCGCCGGGACTAGCGCCACAGATACGCAGTATTTT. It encodes CASSAGTSATDTQYF.